Sequencing of this T cell receptor beta chain was carried out in a study of tumor and adjacent non-tumor tissue in lung cancer. As for the study in general: The cohort had 12 adenocarcinoma, a couple of squamous cell and 1 small cell patients. On average, productive TCRbeta reads reached roughly 4.2 million per sample.

Three rounds of nested PCR, following a modified ARM-PCR protocol, produced the TCRbeta library. TCRdb called the multiplex PCR reads again in MiXCR, with one record for every CDR3 protein. The data hold some 80,000 distinct CDR3 sequences, with 55% to 75% observed a single time. No cell sorting was done before RNA was extracted from the tissue. Points on this clonotype: The final CDR3 position lacks the conserved phenylalanine or tryptophan, pointing to a likely read error. It is unclear where the CDR3 begins or ends on the DNA, so no DNA is shown, and the CDR3 is as TCRdb lists it.

Germline loops: CDR1 SGHAT, CDR2 FQNNGV. The CDR3 spans 15 residues, counting both ends. The V gene is TRBV11-2, the J gene TRBJ2-1; no DNA check was done on the table's D call, TRBD2. Sequencing input: lung tumor tissue. The receptor was derived from a woman in her thirties or forties with non-small cell lung cancer. The CDR3 here is CASSSWGPLPNERFL.